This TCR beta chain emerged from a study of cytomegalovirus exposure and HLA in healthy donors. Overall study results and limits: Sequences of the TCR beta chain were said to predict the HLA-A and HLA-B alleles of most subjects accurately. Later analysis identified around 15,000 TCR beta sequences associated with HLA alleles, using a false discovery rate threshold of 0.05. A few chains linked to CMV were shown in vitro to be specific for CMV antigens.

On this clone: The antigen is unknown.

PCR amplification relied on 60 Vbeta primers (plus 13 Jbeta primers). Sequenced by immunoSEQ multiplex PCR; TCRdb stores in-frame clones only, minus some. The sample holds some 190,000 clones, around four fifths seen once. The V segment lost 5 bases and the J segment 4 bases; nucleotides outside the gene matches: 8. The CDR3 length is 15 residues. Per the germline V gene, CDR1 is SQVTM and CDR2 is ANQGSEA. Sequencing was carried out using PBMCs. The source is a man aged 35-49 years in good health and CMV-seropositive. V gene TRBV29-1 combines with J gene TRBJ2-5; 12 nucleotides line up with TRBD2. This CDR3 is CSVQRTSGTGETQYF. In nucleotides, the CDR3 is TGCAGCGTTCAAAGGACTAGCGGGACGGGAGAGACCCAGTACTTC.